This TCR beta chain was recovered during a study of naive and memory T cell subsets. This clonotype was detected a few times. Adult healthy volunteers gave 2.5 ml peripheral blood for whole-blood RNA. Blood and skin TCR RNA was reverse transcribed with alpha and beta constant primers. TCRdb fed the 5' RACE reads into MiXCR, producing one record per CDR3 protein. The table has 20,000 to 30,000 distinct CDR3 sequences, roughly a quarter seen once. This TCR derives from a female donor in good health.

The CDR3 DNA reads as TGTGCCACCGCAGCAGGGGGCAATCAGCCCCAGCATTTT. Its translation: CATAAGGNQPQHF. The chain carries TRBV15 and TRBJ1-5, with D maybe TRBD1 (6 bases). Trimming shortened V by 8 bases and J by 2 bases, and 10 bases separated the two germline ends. Germline V gives CDR1 LNHNV, CDR2 YYDKDF (reference sequence). The CDR3 totals 13 residues.